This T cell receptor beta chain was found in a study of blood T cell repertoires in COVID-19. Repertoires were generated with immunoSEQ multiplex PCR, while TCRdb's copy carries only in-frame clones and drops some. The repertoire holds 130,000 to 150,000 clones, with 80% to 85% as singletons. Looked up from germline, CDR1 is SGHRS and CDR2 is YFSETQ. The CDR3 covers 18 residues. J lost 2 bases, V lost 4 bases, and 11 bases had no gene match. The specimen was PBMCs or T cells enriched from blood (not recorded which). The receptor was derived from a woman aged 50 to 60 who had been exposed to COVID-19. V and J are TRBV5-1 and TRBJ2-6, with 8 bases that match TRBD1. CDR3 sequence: CASSLGPGGAAGANVLTF. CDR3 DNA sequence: TGCGCCAGCAGCCTTGGACCAGGGGGCGCGGCTGGGGCCAACGTCCTGACTTTC.